The present T cell receptor beta chain was sequenced within a study of blood T cell repertoires in COVID-19. Study details: PBMCs, B-cell-depleted T cells, or T cells provided the cDNA or gDNA that made up the material.

V was pared by 3 bases and J by 7 bases, with 17 bases between. The CDR3 totals 16 residues. CDR1 is SGHRS and CDR2 is YFSETQ in the germline V gene. This table comes from immunoSEQ multiplex PCR, and its TCRdb copy is limited to in-frame clones, with some not included. The table shows 90,000 to 120,000 clones, with about 90% occurring only once. This clone was counted once. V and J are TRBV5-1 and TRBJ1-6; D may be TRBD1 (5 bases). The sequenced material came from peripheral blood. This clonotype was sampled from a man aged 40-49 years with active or convalescent COVID-19. The CDR3 sequence: CASSWEAHRGNSPLHF. CDR3 coding DNA: TGCGCCAGCAGCTGGGAAGCCCATCGGGGGAATTCACCCCTCCACTTT.